The rows below give T cell receptor beta chains drawn from one sample of a study of cytomegalovirus exposure and HLA in healthy donors. Some clones are missing from TCRdb's copy, which holds only in-frame ones; the method was immunoSEQ multiplex PCR. The sample records 85,000 to 120,000 clones, roughly nine tenths being singletons. Sequencing used PBMCs. The receptors here all came from a woman younger than 30 in good health and CMV-seropositive. The CDR3 runs from the conserved cysteine through the conserved F or W. The D gene is left open where the match is weak. The listing skips clone size in some rows; elsewhere it reads once, few, many or a size class.

>.|TRBJ2-2|once|TRBV7-2
CASSFRPGQAGELFF
TGTGCCAGCAGCTTTAGGCCAGGGCAGGCCGGGGAGCTGTTTTTT
>TRBD1|TRBJ2-7|.|TRBV6-5
CASEDRLSYEQYF
TGTGCCAGCGAGGACAGGCTCTCCTACGAGCAGTACTTC
>.|TRBJ2-2|.|TRBV7-9
CASTRPAANTGELFF
TGTGCCAGCACGCGGCCAGCTGCGAACACCGGGGAGCTGTTTTTT
>.|TRBJ1-1|.|TRBV19
CASREGGGTTEAFF
TGTGCCAGTAGGGAGGGGGGGGGTACGACTGAAGCTTTCTTT
>TRBD1|TRBJ1-1|few|TRBV7-9
CASRAGTGNEAFF
TGTGCCAGCAGGGCCGGGACAGGCAATGAAGCTTTCTTT
>.|TRBJ2-5|.|TRBV6-1
CASRRGETQYF
TGTGCCAGCAGACGGGGGGAGACCCAGTACTTC
>TRBD1|TRBJ1-6|once|TRBV28
CASIDRASYNSPLHF
TGTGCCAGCATTGACAGGGCATCCTATAATTCACCCCTCCACTTT
>.|TRBJ2-3|.|TRBV11-2
CASSLPLTDTQYF
TGTGCCAGCAGCCTCCCCCTCACAGATACGCAGTATTTT
>TRBD1|TRBJ1-6|once|TRBV25-1
CASSDDRGYNSPLHF
TGTGCCAGCAGTGATGACAGGGGGTATAATTCACCCCTCCACTTT
>TRBD1|TRBJ1-1|few|TRBV7-9
CASRQTGGDRAFF
TGTGCCAGCAGGCAAACAGGGGGAGATCGGGCTTTCTTT
>TRBD1|TRBJ1-5|once|TRBV4-2
CASTRSDRDTQPQHF
TGTGCCAGCACCCGTTCAGACAGGGATACTCAGCCCCAGCATTTT
>.|TRBJ1-4|.|TRBV28
CASVGLTNEKLFF
TGTGCCAGCGTCGGACTTACTAATGAAAAACTGTTTTTT
>TRBD1|TRBJ2-7|once|TRBV10-3
CAIKGTGGYEQYF
TGTGCCATCAAAGGGACAGGGGGTTACGAGCAGTACTTC
>.|TRBJ1-1|.|TRBV4-3
CASSQNGGRPNTEAFF
TGCGCCAGCAGCCAAAACGGGGGACGGCCGAACACTGAAGCTTTCTTT
>TRBD2|TRBJ2-3|few|TRBV6-4
CASSDGGGTDTQYF
TGTGCCAGCAGTGACGGGGGGGGCACAGATACGCAGTATTTT
>.|TRBJ2-1|.|TRBV4-3
CASSQGVQRRGEQFF
TGCGCCAGCAGCCAAGGGGTCCAGCGACGGGGTGAGCAGTTCTTC
>TRBD1|TRBJ1-2|.|TRBV28
CASSQGTASKPRGYTF
TGTGCCAGCAGTCAGGGGACAGCTAGTAAACCGAGGGGCTACACCTTC
>TRBD2|TRBJ2-3|.|TRBV19
CASSQLAGDSTDTQYF
TGTGCCAGTAGCCAACTAGCGGGGGATAGCACAGATACGCAGTATTTT
>TRBD1|TRBJ1-4|once|TRBV6-1
CASRFTGQGLFF
TGTGCCAGCAGATTCACCGGACAGGGACTGTTTTTT
>TRBD2|TRBJ2-1|.|TRBV15
CATSREAGGAYNEQFF
TGTGCCACCAGCAGAGAGGCGGGGGGGGCTTACAATGAGCAGTTCTTC
>.|TRBJ1-2|.|TRBV5-4
CASSPRRGYQDGYTF
TGTGCCAGCAGCCCCCGCAGGGGTTACCAAGATGGCTACACCTTC
>TRBD1|TRBJ1-6|.|TRBV19
CASSGTVYNSPLHF
TGTGCCAGTAGTGGGACAGTTTATAATTCACCCCTCCACTTT
>.|TRBJ2-2|few|TRBV25-1
CASGPGHRNTGELFF
TGTGCCAGTGGACCGGGACACCGGAACACCGGGGAGCTGTTTTTT
>TRBD1|TRBJ2-5|.|TRBV18
CASDQGTGLETQYF
TGTGCCAGCGACCAGGGGACAGGGCTTGAGACCCAGTACTTC
>TRBD1|TRBJ2-2|.|TRBV29-1
CSVSDRGSTGELFF
TGCAGCGTTTCTGACAGGGGGAGCACCGGGGAGCTGTTTTTT
>TRBD1|TRBJ1-4|.|TRBV5-5
CASSWGNRGEREKLFF
TGTGCCAGCAGCTGGGGGAACAGGGGCGAACGGGAAAAACTGTTTTTT
>.|TRBJ1-2|.|TRBV6-6
CASSDRQANYGYTF
TGTGCCAGCAGTGACCGACAGGCTAACTATGGCTACACCTTC
>.|TRBJ1-5|.|TRBV23-1
CASSLRERQPQHF
TGCGCCAGCAGTCTCAGGGAACGACAGCCCCAGCATTTT